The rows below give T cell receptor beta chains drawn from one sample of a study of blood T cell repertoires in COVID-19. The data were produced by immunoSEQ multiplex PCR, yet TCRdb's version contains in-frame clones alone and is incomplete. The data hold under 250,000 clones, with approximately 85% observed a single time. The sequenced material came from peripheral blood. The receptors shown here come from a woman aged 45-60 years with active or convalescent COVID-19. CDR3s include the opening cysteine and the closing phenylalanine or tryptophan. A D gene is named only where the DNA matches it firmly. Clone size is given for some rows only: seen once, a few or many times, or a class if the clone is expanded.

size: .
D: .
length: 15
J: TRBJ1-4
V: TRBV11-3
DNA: TGTGCCAGCAGCTTAGTATTCAGGGTGGGCGAAAAACTGTTTTTT
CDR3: CASSLVFRVGEKLFF

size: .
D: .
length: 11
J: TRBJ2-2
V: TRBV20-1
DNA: TGCAGTGCCCAGGGGATCGGGGAGCTGTTTTTT
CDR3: CSAQGIGELFF

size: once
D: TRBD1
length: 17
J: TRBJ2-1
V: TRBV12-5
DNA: TGTGCTAGTGGTCCAGCCCCGGGACAGGGGGCCTACAATGAGCAGTTCTTC
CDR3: CASGPAPGQGAYNEQFF

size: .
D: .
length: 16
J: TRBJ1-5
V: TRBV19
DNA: TGTGCCAGTAGTCCCCACCAGGGGTTGAGCAATCAGCCCCAGCATTTT
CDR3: CASSPHQGLSNQPQHF

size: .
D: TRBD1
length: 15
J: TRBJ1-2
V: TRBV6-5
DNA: TGTGCCAGCAGTTACCGGGACAGGGGTCACTATGGCTACACCTTC
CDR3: CASSYRDRGHYGYTF

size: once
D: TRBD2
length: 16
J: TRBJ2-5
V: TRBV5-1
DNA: TGCGCCAGCAGCTTACCGACTAGCGGGGGGGTCGGGACCCAGTACTTC
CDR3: CASSLPTSGGVGTQYF

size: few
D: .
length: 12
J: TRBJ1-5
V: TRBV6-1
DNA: TGTGCCAGCAGTGAAATGAGGCAGCCCCAGCATTTT
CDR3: CASSEMRQPQHF

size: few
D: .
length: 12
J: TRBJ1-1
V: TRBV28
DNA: TGTGCCAGCAGTTTTCCCCGGGGTGAAGCTTTCTTT
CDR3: CASSFPRGEAFF

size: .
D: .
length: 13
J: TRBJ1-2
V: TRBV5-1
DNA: TGCGCCAGCAGCTTGGCAGGGCAGACTGGCTACACCTTC
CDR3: CASSLAGQTGYTF

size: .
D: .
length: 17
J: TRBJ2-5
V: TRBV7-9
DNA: TGTGCCAGCAGCCCCGGACAGCTAAGTGGGGTACAAGAGACCCAGTACTTC
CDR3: CASSPGQLSGVQETQYF

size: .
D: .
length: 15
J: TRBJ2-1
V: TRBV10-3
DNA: TGTGCCATCAGTGAACGGGGAAAGTCCTACAATGAGCAGTTCTTC
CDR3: CAISERGKSYNEQFF

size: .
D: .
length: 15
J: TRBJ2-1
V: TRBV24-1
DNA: TGTGCCACCAGTGGTTCAAGGGGGACCTACAATGAGCAGTTCTTC
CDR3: CATSGSRGTYNEQFF

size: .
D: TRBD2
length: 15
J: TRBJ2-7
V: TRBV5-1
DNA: TGCGCCAGCAGGAGGGGATCTAGCGGGAGCTACGAGCAGTACTTC
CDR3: CASRRGSSGSYEQYF

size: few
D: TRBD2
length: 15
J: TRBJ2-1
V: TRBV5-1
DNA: TGCGCCAGCAGCGTTACTAGCGGAGCCAACAATGAGCAGTTCTTC
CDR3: CASSVTSGANNEQFF